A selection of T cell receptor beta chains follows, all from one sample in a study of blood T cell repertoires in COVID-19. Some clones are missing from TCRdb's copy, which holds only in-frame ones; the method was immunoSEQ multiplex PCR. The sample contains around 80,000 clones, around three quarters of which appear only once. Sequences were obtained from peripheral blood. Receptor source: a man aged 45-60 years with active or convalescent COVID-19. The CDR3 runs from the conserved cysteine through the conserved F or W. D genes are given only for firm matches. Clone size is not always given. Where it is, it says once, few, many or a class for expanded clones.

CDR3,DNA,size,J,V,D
CASSLRDEQYF,TGTGCCAGCAGCCTCCGAGACGAGCAGTACTTC,once,TRBJ2-7,TRBV13,.
CASSPTGVSSFYGYTF,TGTGCCAGCAGCCCCACGGGGGTCAGCAGCTTCTATGGCTACACCTTC,.,TRBJ1-2,TRBV3-1/TRBV3-2,.
CASSQAPGEGYTF,TGTGCCAGCAGCCAAGCGCCGGGGGAAGGCTACACCTTC,.,TRBJ1-2,TRBV3-1/TRBV3-2,.
CASRKSGGARDTQYF,TGTGCCAGCAGAAAGAGCGGGGGGGCCCGGGATACGCAGTATTTT,.,TRBJ2-3,TRBV6-5,TRBD2
CAATTASSIAGYTF,TGTGCCGCAACTACCGCCTCGTCAATCGCTGGCTACACCTTC,.,TRBJ1-2,TRBV6-6,.
CASRTSGEYEQYF,TGTGCCAGCAGGACTAGCGGGGAATACGAGCAGTACTTC,.,TRBJ2-7,TRBV25-1,TRBD2
CATSPGGFTSTDTQYF,TGTGCCACCAGCCCGGGGGGCTTTACTAGCACAGATACGCAGTATTTT,.,TRBJ2-3,TRBV24-1,.
CASSDLSGGAAGELFF,TGTGCCAGCAGCGACCTCAGCGGGGGGGCTGCCGGGGAGCTGTTTTTT,.,TRBJ2-2,TRBV9,TRBD2
CASSLDYSSRAGYTF,TGTGCCAGCAGCTTAGATTACAGCAGCCGCGCTGGCTACACCTTC,once,TRBJ1-2,TRBV7-3,.
CATSDPGTGYF,TGTGCCACCAGTGACCCCGGGACAGGCTACTTC,.,TRBJ2-7,TRBV24-1,TRBD1
CASGKQDYNEQFF,TGTGCCAGCGGAAAACAGGATTACAATGAGCAGTTCTTC,once,TRBJ2-1,TRBV27,.
CAWGRGGEAKNIQYF,TGTGCCTGGGGGAGGGGGGGGGAGGCCAAAAACATTCAGTACTTC,.,TRBJ2-4,TRBV30,.
CASSHRDNYEQYF,TGCGCCAGCAGCCATAGGGACAACTACGAGCAGTACTTC,.,TRBJ2-7,TRBV4-1,.
CASSPQRGAGTDTQYF,TGTGCCAGCAGCCCCCAGCGGGGGGCGGGCACAGATACGCAGTATTTT,.,TRBJ2-3,TRBV7-3,TRBD2
CASSIPGSNQPQHF,TGTGCCAGTAGTATCCCGGGTAGCAATCAGCCCCAGCATTTT,few,TRBJ1-5,TRBV19,.
CASSLRLEAFF,TGTGCCAGCAGCCTGCGCCTTGAAGCTTTCTTT,.,TRBJ1-1,TRBV6-2/TRBV6-3,.
CASSYRRGADTQYF,TGTGCCAGCAGTTACAGGCGGGGGGCAGATACGCAGTATTTT,.,TRBJ2-3,TRBV6-6,TRBD2
CASSVNPNTEAFF,TGTGCCAGCAGTGTCAATCCGAACACTGAAGCTTTCTTT,.,TRBJ1-1,TRBV6-4,.
CASSLDRGLQPQHF,TGTGCCAGCAGCTTAGACAGGGGGCTCCAGCCCCAGCATTTT,.,TRBJ1-5,TRBV11-2,TRBD1
CASSPSRGSSYNSPLHF,TGTGCCAGCAGCCCCTCCCGGGGGAGCTCCTATAATTCACCCCTCCACTTT,.,TRBJ1-6,TRBV7-2,.
CATSDPGLVETQYF,TGTGCCACCAGTGATCCAGGACTAGTGGAGACCCAGTACTTC,.,TRBJ2-5,TRBV24-1,TRBD2
CASSFFGGDNEQFF,TGTGCCAGCAGCTTCTTCGGGGGGGACAATGAGCAGTTCTTC,.,TRBJ2-1,TRBV11-2,TRBD2
CSSLTGSPETQYF,TGCAGCTCCCTGACAGGGAGCCCAGAGACCCAGTACTTC,.,TRBJ2-5,TRBV29-1,TRBD1
CASSPPGIGYYEQYF,TGTGCCAGCTCACCTCCCGGGATCGGTTACTACGAGCAGTACTTC,once,TRBJ2-7,TRBV18,.
CASSLDVSEGAQHF,TGTGCCAGCAGCTTGGATGTTTCCGAGGGGGCCCAGCATTTT,.,TRBJ1-5,TRBV5-5,.
CASSPRQAPGTEAFF,TGTGCCAGCAGCCCCCGACAGGCCCCGGGGACTGAAGCTTTCTTT,.,TRBJ1-1,TRBV9,.
CASSAGALSYEQYF,TGTGCCAGTTCTGCGGGGGCCCTATCCTACGAGCAGTACTTC,.,TRBJ2-7,TRBV19,.
CASSLLLNSPLHF,TGTGCCAGCAGCCTCCTACTCAATTCACCCCTCCACTTT,.,TRBJ1-6,TRBV6-5,.
CASSQDRQREQYF,TGTGCCAGCAGCCAAGACCGACAGCGCGAGCAGTACTTC,.,TRBJ2-7,TRBV3-1/TRBV3-2,.
CASIRQGGTEAFF,TGTGCCAGTATAAGACAGGGGGGCACTGAAGCTTTCTTT,.,TRBJ1-1,TRBV12-3/TRBV12-4,TRBD1
CASSPAGVDEQYF,TGTGCCAGCAGCCCCGCAGGGGTGGACGAGCAGTACTTC,few,TRBJ2-7,TRBV5-5,.
CASKALAGGLLYNEQFF,TGTGCCAGCAAGGCTCTAGCGGGGGGGCTCCTTTACAATGAGCAGTTCTTC,few,TRBJ2-1,TRBV6-4,TRBD2
CASQGTGLEAFF,TGTGCCAGTCAGGGAACAGGGCTCGAAGCTTTCTTT,.,TRBJ1-1,TRBV18,.
CASRRTGIDTEAFF,TGTGCCAGTAGGCGGACAGGGATCGACACTGAAGCTTTCTTT,once,TRBJ1-1,TRBV19,TRBD1
CASSDPTGQETQYF,TGTGCCAGCAGTGATCCTACAGGACAAGAGACCCAGTACTTC,.,TRBJ2-5,TRBV25-1,.
CASSTQGANVLTF,TGTGCCAGCAGCACCCAGGGGGCCAACGTCCTGACTTTC,.,TRBJ2-6,TRBV5-4,.
CASSAGNNSPLHF,TGTGCTAGCAGTGCCGGGAATAATTCACCCCTCCACTTT,.,TRBJ1-6,TRBV7-7,.
CASGGQGDTGELFF,TGTGCCAGTGGGGGACAGGGGGACACCGGGGAGCTGTTTTTT,.,TRBJ2-2,TRBV6-5,TRBD1
CASSLLDRGGRDEQFF,TGCGCCAGCAGCCTTCTGGACAGGGGAGGTCGGGATGAGCAGTTCTTC,once,TRBJ2-1,TRBV4-1,TRBD1
CASSLSPGLGYGYTF,TGCGCCAGCAGCTTGTCGCCGGGGTTGGGGTATGGCTACACCTTC,.,TRBJ1-2,TRBV5-1,.
CSVDRRQGLRNEQFF,TGCAGCGTTGACCGCAGACAGGGGTTAAGGAATGAGCAGTTCTTC,.,TRBJ2-1,TRBV29-1,TRBD1
CASSLAGETQYF,TGTGCCAGCAGCCTCGCGGGGGAGACCCAGTACTTC,.,TRBJ2-5,TRBV7-3,.
CASSLQGRGNSPLHF,TGTGCCAGCAGCCTACAGGGAAGGGGTAATTCACCCCTCCACTTT,.,TRBJ1-6,TRBV11-2,.
CASSGEDGGYTF,TGTGCCAGCAGCGGGGAGGACGGTGGCTACACCTTC,.,TRBJ1-2,TRBV7-9,.
CASSLAPMADRDEQYF,TGTGCCAGCAGCTTGGCGCCGATGGCGGACAGAGACGAGCAGTACTTC,.,TRBJ2-7,TRBV11-1,.
CATLPLDSSNTGELFF,TGTGCCACCCTTCCCCTGGACAGTTCGAACACCGGGGAGCTGTTTTTT,.,TRBJ2-2,TRBV19,.
CASSIPEGGTRYEQYF,TGTGCCAGCAGCATCCCCGAGGGGGGGACTAGGTACGAGCAGTACTTC,few,TRBJ2-7,TRBV7-2,TRBD2
CACVGRDDQPQHF,TGTGCCTGCGTTGGGAGGGACGATCAGCCCCAGCATTTT,.,TRBJ1-5,TRBV30,.
CASSPGLFYEQYF,TGTGCCAGCTCACCCGGACTCTTCTACGAGCAGTACTTC,few,TRBJ2-7,TRBV18,.
CASSWAGNVGDTQYF,TGTGCCAGCAGCTGGGCAGGGAACGTCGGAGATACGCAGTATTTT,.,TRBJ2-3,TRBV11-2,.
CASRKNSDDYEQYF,TGTGCCAGCAGGAAAAATAGCGATGACTACGAGCAGTACTTC,.,TRBJ2-7,TRBV6-1,.
CASSKTGGGGYEQYF,TGTGCCAGCAGTAAGACAGGGGGGGGAGGCTACGAGCAGTACTTC,.,TRBJ2-7,TRBV27,TRBD1